This T cell receptor (beta chain) was sequenced for a study of CD8+CD57+ T cells in acquired aplastic anemia. Study details: Yields of DNA that came from sorted CD4+ and CD8+ cells averaged 3.2 ug.

Investigators profiled TCR beta VDJ and CDR3 from genomic DNA template. TCRdb reprocessed the reads via MiXCR and lists one record per CDR3 protein. The sample records about 160,000 distinct CDR3 sequences, over 55% being singletons. Before being chosen for sequencing, patients had shown CD8+CD57+ cell expansion by flow cytometry. Every patient had severe acquired aplastic anemia. Concerning this clonotype itself: A read error may produce the germline difference seen at one junction end.

This clonotype originated in a human donor with aplastic anemia. The sample comprised sorted CD4+, CD8+, or CD8+CD57+ T cells (not recorded which) from PBMCs.

The DNA of the CDR3 is TGTGCCAGCAGCCAACCACTTGGACTAGCGGGGGAGGAGAGAGATACGCGGTATTTT. It translates to CASSQPLGLAGEERDTRYF. V gene TRBV25-1 combines with J gene TRBJ2-3; 13 positions match TRBD2. CDR1 is MGHDK, CDR2 SYGVNS, per germline. The CDR3 totals 19 residues.